The entry that follows covers one TCR beta chain sequence. Here immunoSEQ multiplex PCR was the method, and the copy in TCRdb shows in-frame clones only, minus some. In the table there are roughly 710,000 clones, 80% to 90% of which are singletons. The data were taken from a study of shared T cell receptors in the human thymus. V lost 0 bases, J lost 9 bases, and 18 bases lay in between. Germline V CDR1 and CDR2: MNHEY, SVGAGI. This CDR3 comprises 16 residues. These data are also associated with another study on human thymus T cells. That work adds: The donors were infants in Finland with congenital heart defects, otherwise immunologically healthy. Resections from corrective heart surgery provided thymus tissue. Among thymic and blood repertoires, usage of V and J genes appeared biased. Thymic repertoires from unrelated individuals overlapped highly, related research reported.

Sequenced sample: thymocytes. The rearrangement links TRBV6-5 to TRBJ1-3; D is unresolved. This receptor was obtained from a girl under three years old with a congenital heart defect. The CDR3 spells CASSYSKGLVDATIYF. CDR3 coding DNA: TGTGCCAGCAGTTACTCGAAAGGCCTAGTGGATGCCACCATATATTTT.